This T cell receptor beta chain was found in a study of T cell repertoires in cytomegalovirus infection. TCRdb analysed the reads with MiXCR anew, one entry per CDR3 protein. In the table there are some 390,000 distinct CDR3 sequences, 15% to 20% of which are singletons. Germline CDR1 is SGHVS and CDR2 is FNYEAQ. The CDR3 spans 12 residues. The V end lost 8 bases, the J end lost 6 bases, and 10 bases lay between the germline ends. Ten or more counts support this clonotype. Sequences were obtained from PBMCs. The clonotype was recovered from a human donor in good health (CMV status not recorded). Some clones in this sample may be carry-over from other donors' samples. V and J are TRBV7-6 and TRBJ2-2; D unresolved. CDR3 sequence reads: CASRREAGELFF. The CDR3 coding sequence is TGTGCCAGCCGGCGAGAAGCCGGGGAGCTGTTTTTT.